This entry features one T cell receptor (beta chain) sequence. The antigen is unknown. Sequencing relied on a cDNA template that was reverse transcribed from extracted RNA. The method was immunoSEQ multiplex PCR; TCRdb's version includes in-frame clones alone and lacks a portion of them. The repertoire consists of some 100,000 clones, with 55% to 75% occurring once and the leading ten covering about 17%. Treatment meaning: oral pan-JAK inhibitor, 5-10 mg twice daily. Lesional scalp punch biopsies and peripheral blood came from alopecia areata patients. The record originates from a study of CD8+ T cells in alopecia areata. Study-wide background: Among treated patients, oral tofacitinib was administered at 5 to 10 mg twice daily. General study findings and limits: Scalp samples also contribute reads from the resident alphabeta T cells found in normal skin. The study found TCR sharing across patients less clear than in mice, possibly for HLA reasons.

V lost 4 bases and J lost 6, with 18 bases in between. The CDR3 totals 14 residues. Germline assignment: CDR1 SQVTM and CDR2 ANQGSEA. The source was CD8+ T cells sorted from blood, collected at week 56, from a patient treated with tofacitinib. The chain joins TRBV29-1 to TRBJ1-2; D gene unclear. The receptor comes from a human donor with alopecia areata. In DNA form, the CDR3 reads TGCAGCGTTGTATTGGGTCCGGTTCTGGATGGCTACACCTTC. Translated: CSVVLGPVLDGYTF.